This note documents a single TCR beta chain sequence. This entry comes from a study of blood T cell repertoires in COVID-19. CDR3 length equals 15 residues. Germline V lookup: CDR1 WSHSY, CDR2 SAAADI. Trimming cost V 6 bases and J 1 base; bases outside gene matches: 4. The assay was immunoSEQ multiplex PCR, and TCRdb's table has in-frame clones only and misses some. The profile covers approximately 500,000 clones, with over 75% appearing a single time and less than 2% taken by the ten largest. The source material was PBMCs or T cells enriched from blood (not recorded which). The receptor was derived from a woman in her forties who had recovered from COVID-19. The chain is built from TRBV10-2 and TRBJ1-3; 9 bases fit TRBD1. CDR3 coding DNA: TGCGCCAGCAGCCCCGGGACAGGGTCTGGAAACACCATATATTTT. It translates to CASSPGTGSGNTIYF.